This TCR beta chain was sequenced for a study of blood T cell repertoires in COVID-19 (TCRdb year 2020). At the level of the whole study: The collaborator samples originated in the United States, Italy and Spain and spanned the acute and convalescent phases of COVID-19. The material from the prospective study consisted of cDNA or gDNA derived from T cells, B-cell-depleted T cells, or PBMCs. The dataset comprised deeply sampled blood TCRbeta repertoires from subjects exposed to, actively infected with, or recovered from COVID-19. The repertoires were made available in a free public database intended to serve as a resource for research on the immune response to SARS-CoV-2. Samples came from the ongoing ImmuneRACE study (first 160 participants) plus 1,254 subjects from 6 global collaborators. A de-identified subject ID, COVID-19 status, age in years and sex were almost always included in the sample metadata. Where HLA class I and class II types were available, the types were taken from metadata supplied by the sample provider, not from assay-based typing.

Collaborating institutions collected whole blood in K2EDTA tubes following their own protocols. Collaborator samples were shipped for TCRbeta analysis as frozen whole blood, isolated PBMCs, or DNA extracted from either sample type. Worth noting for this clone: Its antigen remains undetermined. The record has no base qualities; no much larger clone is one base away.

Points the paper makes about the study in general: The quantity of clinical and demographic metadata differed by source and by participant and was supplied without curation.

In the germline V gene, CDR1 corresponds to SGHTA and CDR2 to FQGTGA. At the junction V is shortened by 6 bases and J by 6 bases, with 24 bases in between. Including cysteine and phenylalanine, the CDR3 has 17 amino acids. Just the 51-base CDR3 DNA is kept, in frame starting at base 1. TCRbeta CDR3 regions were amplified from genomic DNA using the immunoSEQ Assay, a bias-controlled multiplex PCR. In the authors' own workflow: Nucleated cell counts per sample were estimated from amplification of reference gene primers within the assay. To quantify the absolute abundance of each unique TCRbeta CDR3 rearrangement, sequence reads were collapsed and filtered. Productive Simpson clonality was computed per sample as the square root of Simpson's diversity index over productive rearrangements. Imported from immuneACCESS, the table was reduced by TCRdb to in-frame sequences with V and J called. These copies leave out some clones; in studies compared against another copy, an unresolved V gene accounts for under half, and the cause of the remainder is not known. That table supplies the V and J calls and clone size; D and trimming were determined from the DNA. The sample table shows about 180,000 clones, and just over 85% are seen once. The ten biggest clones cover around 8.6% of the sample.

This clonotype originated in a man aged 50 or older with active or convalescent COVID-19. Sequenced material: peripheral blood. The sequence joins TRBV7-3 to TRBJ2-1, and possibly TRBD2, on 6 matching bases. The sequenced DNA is TGTGCCAGCAGTTCTTTGGAGGGTGGCCCCAGCCCCAATGAGCAGTTCTTC. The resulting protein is CASSSLEGGPSPNEQFF.